Presented here are 8 T cell receptor beta chains from one specimen sequenced in a study of T cells in tuberculosis. Cells were sorted from thawed PBMC rested overnight and stained with GMM-loaded CD1B tetramer, viability dye and anti-CD3. The CD1B tetramers carried C32 glucose monomycolate purified from Rhodococcus equi. The repertoire was sequenced with immunoSEQ multiplex PCR; TCRdb's copy has only in-frame clones and lacks some. Of about 88,000 clones listed, approximately 91% are singletons. Sequencing was carried out using CD1b-GMM tetramer-negative cells sorted from PBMCs. These receptors were collected from an adult woman with latent tuberculosis.

This clone turned up a few times. The chain employs TRBV7-9 and TRBJ2-2; TRBD1 is a possible D gene (6 bases). This CDR3 spans 14 amino acids. V lost 8 bases and J lost 1, with 11 bases in between. The germline V gene has CDR1 SEHNR and CDR2 FQNEAQ (reference sequence). The CDR3, as DNA: TGTGCCAGCGGAAAGGGACAGAACACCGGGGAGCTGTTTTTT. This sequence encodes CASGKGQNTGELFF. Complete variable domain (other parts from reference TRBV7-9 and TRBJ2-2): DTGVSQNPRHKITKRGQNVTFRCDPISEHNRLYWYRQTLGQGPEFLTYFQNEAQLEKSRLLSDRFSAERPKGSFSTLEIQRTEQGDSAMYLCASGKGQNTGELFFGEGSRLTVL.

The rearrangement uses TRBV9 and TRBJ2-6, with D unclear. The CDR3 has 15 residues. Germline assignment: CDR1 SGDLS and CDR2 YYNGEE. Trimming cost V 3 bases and J 0 bases, with 7 bases left between them. CDR3 sequence: CASSGLSSGANVLTF. The CDR3 DNA sequence: TGTGCCAGCAGCGGACTGAGCTCTGGGGCCAACGTCCTGACTTTC.

V is TRBV4-3 and J is TRBJ1-2; TRBD1 agrees at 9 bases. The CDR3 is 14 amino acids. With 1 base clipped from V and 7 bases from J, the junction kept 4 bases outside the gene matches. Looked up from germline, CDR1 is LGHNA and CDR2 is YSLEER. The CDR3 region is CASSQVQGAGGYTF. DNA for the CDR3: TGCGCCAGCAGCCAAGTACAGGGGGCTGGTGGCTACACCTTC.

This sequence joins TRBV6-4 and TRBJ1-2; TRBD1 aligns across 9 bases. J lost 7 bases, V lost 2 bases, and 2 bases had no gene match. The CDR3 covers 13 residues. Looked up from germline, CDR1 is MRHNA and CDR2 is SNTAGT. CDR3 DNA: TGTGCCAGCAGTGACGGGACAGGGTTTGGCTACACCTTC. The encoded protein is CASSDGTGFGYTF.

The chain joins TRBV7-6 to TRBJ2-3; TRBD1 matches at 7 bases. The CDR3 is 16 amino acids. Germline CDR1 reads SGHVS; CDR2 reads FNYEAQ. Trimming cost V 5 bases and J 1 base; bases outside gene matches: 9. The CDR3: CASSTYDRDGTDTQYF. As DNA, the CDR3 is TGTGCCAGCAGCACCTATGACAGGGATGGCACAGATACGCAGTATTTT.

The J gene is TRBJ2-5, the V gene TRBV7-2; 14 nucleotides align to TRBD2. Germline lookup yields CDR1 SGHTA and CDR2 FQGNSA. The J segment lost 7 bases and the V segment lost 6 bases, leaving 7 bases of the junction unmatched. CDR3 length: 15 amino acids. The DNA for the CDR3 is TGTGCCAGCAGGACTAGCGGGGGGGCCTGGGTGACCCAGTACTTC. This codes for CASRTSGGAWVTQYF.

The chain employs TRBV29-1 and TRBJ2-3; the match to TRBD1 covers 7 bases. CDR3 length equals 15 residues. Germline CDR1 SQVTM, CDR2 ANQGSEA. J lost 0 bases, V lost 2 bases, and 5 bases had no gene match. The CDR3 DNA is TGCAGCGTTGAAATGACAGGGATGAGCACAGATACGCAGTATTTT. It yields the protein CSVEMTGMSTDTQYF.

The count of this clone is one. The rearrangement links TRBV5-1 to TRBJ1-5; no clear D. Germline lookup yields CDR1 SGHRS and CDR2 YFSETQ. The CDR3 totals 15 residues. Trimming cost V 4 bases and J 3 bases, with 14 bases left between them. The CDR3 spells CASSPAPLANQPQHF. CDR3 nucleotides: TGCGCCAGCAGCCCGGCCCCGCTAGCCAATCAGCCCCAGCATTTT.